This passage covers 29 T cell receptor beta chains from one sample sequenced in a study of T cell responses to AZD1222 COVID-19 vaccine. TCRdb's copy holds only in-frame clones and misses some; the assay was immunoSEQ multiplex PCR. Among some 100,000 clones listed, about 90% were seen once. The sequencing here drew on peripheral blood, taken on day 0 of AZD1222 vaccination. The origin of the receptors is an adult in good health.

The chain is built from TRBV19 and TRBJ1-2; D remains ambiguous. The germline V and J ends were trimmed by 3 bases and 3 bases, with 11 bases remaining between them. Germline CDR1 and CDR2: LNHDA and SQIVND (reference sequence). This CDR3 is built from 14 residues. The CDR3 DNA sequence: TGTGCCAGTAGTATTCTAGGGCCCTACTATGGCTACACCTTC. Encoded protein: CASSILGPYYGYTF. Variable domain in full (rest from reference TRBV19 and TRBJ1-2): DGGITQSPKYLFRKEGQNVTLSCEQNLNHDAMYWYRQDPGQGLRLIYYSQIVNDFQKGDIAEGYSVSREKKESFPLTVTSAQKNPTAFYLCASSILGPYYGYTFGSGTRLTVV.

V is TRBV11-2 and J is TRBJ2-1; 10 nucleotides line up with TRBD1. The trim removed 5 bases at V and 8 bases at J, leaving 9 bases unmatched. The germline V gene has CDR1 SGHAT and CDR2 FQNNGV. The CDR3 totals 15 residues. CDR3 coding DNA: TGTGCCAGCAGCCCGCGACAGGGGGCCAAGGATGAGCAGTTCTTC. Protein: CASSPRQGAKDEQFF.

V and J are TRBV11-1 and TRBJ2-5; D is possibly TRBD1 (5 bases). CDR1 and CDR2 (germline): SGHAT, FQDESV (reference sequence). V lost 5 bases to trimming and J lost 7 bases, with 8 bases between them. CDR3 length: 11 amino acids. In DNA form, the CDR3 reads TGTGCCAGCAGCAGTGACAGGACCCAGTACTTC. This sequence encodes CASSSDRTQYF.

The chain uses TRBV5-4 and TRBJ2-7; 14 nucleotides match TRBD2. Germline V lookup: CDR1 SGHNT, CDR2 YYREEE (reference sequence). Trimming at V came to 5 bases and at J to 6 bases, leaving 10 bases not matched to a gene. This CDR3 spans 16 amino acids. The CDR3 reads CASSPTSGRDRVEQYF. The CDR3 region has the DNA TGTGCCAGCAGTCCGACTAGCGGGAGGGATCGGGTCGAGCAGTACTTC.

This clone appeared a single time. The V gene is TRBV9, the J gene TRBJ2-1; the match to TRBD2 covers 9 bases. Trimming took 0 bases from V and 7 from J; bases not matched to a gene: 8. Germline values: CDR1 SGDLS, CDR2 YYNGEE. The CDR3 covers 16 residues. The CDR3 coding sequence is TGTGCCAGCAGCGTAGGGTCTAGCGGGGTGGGAAATGAGCAGTTCTTC. This gives the protein CASSVGSSGVGNEQFF.

CDR3 in amino acids: CASSGVLSGPLAGELFF. CDR3 DNA sequence: TGTGCCAGCAGTGGGGTCCTTAGCGGGCCCTTGGCCGGGGAGCTGTTTTTT. The chain couples TRBV6-1 to TRBJ2-2, with TRBD2 matching over 7 bases. V was clipped by 4 bases and J by 6 bases; unmatched bases: 14. The CDR3 runs 17 residues. The V gene's germline CDR1 is MNHNS and CDR2 SASEGT.

The rearrangement links TRBV11-2 to TRBJ1-3; no clear D. Germline V gives CDR1 SGHAT, CDR2 FQNNGV. The CDR3 runs to 15 residues. Trimming left V 5 bases short and J 1 base short, with 12 bases between. The CDR3 DNA reads TGTGCCAGCAGCCCCCGGCTTGAGTCTGGAAACACCATATATTTT. Translating gives CASSPRLESGNTIYF.

This chain joins TRBV5-6 and TRBJ1-2; D is uncertain. Germline values: CDR1 SGHDT, CDR2 YYEEEE. The CDR3 totals 13 residues. V was clipped by 0 bases and J by 3 bases, with 6 bases between them. The CDR3 protein is CASSLAPDYGYTF. The CDR3 DNA is TGTGCCAGCAGCTTGGCGCCAGACTATGGCTACACCTTC.

This sequence joins TRBV5-6 and TRBJ2-2; no definite D call. The germline V gene encodes CDR1 SGHDT and CDR2 YYEEEE. The V end lost 1 base, the J end lost 3 bases, and 7 bases lay between the germline ends. There are 14 residues in the CDR3. CDR3 in DNA: TGTGCCAGCAGCTTGTATGGGGACACCGGGGAGCTGTTTTTT. Translated, it gives CASSLYGDTGELFF.

Written as DNA, the CDR3 is TGTGCCAGCAGTGACAGGGGGCCCCCGGGGCAGCCCCAGCATTTT. It encodes CASSDRGPPGQPQHF. The V call is TRBV2, the J call TRBJ1-5; 8 nucleotides line up with TRBD1. After removal of 3 bases from V and 7 bases from J, the junction contained 8 bases not matched to a gene. The CDR3 sequence is 15 residues long. From germline, CDR1 is SNHLY and CDR2 FYNNEI.

CDR3 DNA sequence: TGTGCCAGCAGCCTCCTTTGGAACACTGAAGCTTTCTTT. It translates to CASSLLWNTEAFF. The V call is TRBV7-9, the J call TRBJ1-1, with D hard to call. This CDR3 is built from 13 residues. V dropped 5 bases and J dropped 1 base, with 8 bases sitting between them. From germline, CDR1 is SEHNR and CDR2 FQNEAQ (reference sequence).

The CDR3 here is CASSQGGDNGYTF. The CDR3 coding sequence is TGCGCCAGCAGCCAAGGGGGGGACAATGGCTACACCTTC. The rearrangement links TRBV4-1 to TRBJ1-2; a weak D match, TRBD1 (6 bases). CDR3 size: 13 residues. Germline loops: CDR1 MGHRA, CDR2 YSYEKL. Trimming stripped 1 base from V and 6 bases from J, with 9 bases between.

The chain couples TRBV2 to TRBJ2-5, with D uncertain. The CDR3 is 12 residues long. The germline gives CDR1 SNHLY, CDR2 FYNNEI. Trimming pared 4 bases from V and 1 base from J, leaving 4 bases between. In DNA form, the CDR3 reads TGTGCCAGCAGTGCGCGCCAAGAGACCCAGTACTTC. Translation: CASSARQETQYF.

The V and J genes are TRBV5-1 and TRBJ1-3, with a weak D call TRBD1 (5 bases). The CDR3 totals 16 residues. Looked up from germline, CDR1 is SGHRS and CDR2 is YFSETQ. Trimming shortened V by 4 bases and J by 0 bases, and 14 bases separated the two germline ends. The CDR3 is CASSADMASSGNTIYF. CDR3 coding DNA: TGCGCCAGCAGCGCGGACATGGCGAGCTCTGGAAACACCATATATTTT.

V and J are TRBV6-2 or TRBV6-3 and TRBJ1-2, with 7 nucleotides matching TRBD1. This CDR3 is built from 13 residues. V shed 6 bases, J shed 7 bases, and the junction held 8 bases outside the gene matches. CDR1 is MNHEY, CDR2 SVGEGT, per germline. Written as DNA, the CDR3 is TGTGCCAGCAGCTTCGACAGGGTTCGTGGCTACACCTTC. Protein: CASSFDRVRGYTF.

The gene calls are TRBV11-2 and TRBJ2-2, with 11 bases lining up with TRBD2. The CDR3 runs to 18 residues. CDR1 and CDR2 from the germline V gene are SGHAT and FQNNGV. The V segment lost 3 bases and the J segment 2 bases; nucleotides outside the gene matches: 8. The CDR3 here is CASSFGLAGGKNTGELFF. Here the CDR3 DNA reads TGTGCCAGCAGCTTCGGCCTAGCGGGGGGAAAAAACACCGGGGAGCTGTTTTTT. Using reference TRBV11-2 and TRBJ2-2 for the parts outside the CDR3, the full variable domain is EAGVAQSPRYKIIEKRQSVAFWCNPISGHATLYWYQQILGQGPKLLIQFQNNGVVDDSQLPKDRFSAERLKGVDSTLKIQPAKLEDSAVYLCASSFGLAGGKNTGELFFGEGSRLTVL.

The CDR3 region has the DNA TGTGCCAGCAGCATGCGGGGGGCCGCCAATGAGCAGTTCTTC. As protein: CASSMRGAANEQFF. The V and J genes are TRBV7-8 and TRBJ2-1; the match to TRBD2 covers 8 bases. The CDR3 is made up of 14 amino acids. Trimming removed 5 bases from V and 6 bases from J; junction bases left unmatched: 6. Germline values: CDR1 SGHVS, CDR2 FQNEAQ.

V and J are TRBV5-4 and TRBJ1-1; D is possibly TRBD1 (6 bases). This CDR3 is built from 15 residues. V was cut by 3 bases and J by 4 bases, with 16 bases left in between. CDR1 and CDR2 from the germline V gene are SGHNT and YYREEE (reference sequence). CDR3 amino acids: CASSSSQGPVTEAFF. The DNA of the CDR3 is TGTGCCAGCAGCTCCTCACAGGGCCCCGTCACTGAAGCTTTCTTT.

This clone was picked up one time. This chain joins TRBV5-1 and TRBJ1-4; maybe TRBD1 (5 bases). CDR1 and CDR2 from the germline V gene are SGHRS and YFSETQ. V gave up 0 bases and J gave up 8 bases, with 11 bases separating them. CDR3 length: 14 residues. The CDR3 DNA follows: TGCGCCAGCAGCTTGGGGCGGGGCGCAGAAAAACTGTTTTTT. Its translation: CASSLGRGAEKLFF.

This rearrangement joins TRBV6-5 to TRBJ1-2; D is perhaps TRBD1 (6 bases). The V gene lost 5 bases and the J gene lost 10 bases, with 17 bases spanning the gap. Germline V lookup: CDR1 MNHEY, CDR2 SVGAGI. CDR3 length: 13 residues. The CDR3: CASSPDRQRVYTF. CDR3 nucleotides: TGTGCCAGCAGTCCTGACAGGCAGCGTGTCTACACCTTC.

This clone was recorded only once. This rearrangement joins TRBV6-5 to TRBJ2-3; TRBD1 aligns across 8 bases. Per the germline V gene, CDR1 is MNHEY and CDR2 is SVGAGI. The CDR3 totals 15 residues. Losses at the gene ends were 5 bases for V and 0 bases for J; bases not matched to a gene: 4. The CDR3 coding sequence is TGTGCCAGCAGTCGGACAGGGACGAGCACAGATACGCAGTATTTT. Amino acid sequence: CASSRTGTSTDTQYF.

V usage is TRBV6-2 or TRBV6-3 and J usage is TRBJ1-5, with TRBD1 matching 9 bases. V trimming: 5 bases; J trimming: 2 bases; junction bases outside the gene matches: 7. Germline CDR1 is MNHEY and CDR2 is SVGEGT. The CDR3 length is 16 residues. The CDR3 loop reads CASSRGTGIRNQPQHF. The DNA of the CDR3 is TGTGCCAGCAGTCGCGGGACAGGGATTCGCAATCAGCCCCAGCATTTT.

The chain is built from TRBV12-3 or TRBV12-4 and TRBJ1-5; tentative D call: TRBD1 (6 bases). V lost 5 bases, J lost 7 bases, and 12 bases lay in between. There are 13 residues in the CDR3. The chain's CDR3 is CASSLQDRQPQHF. The CDR3 DNA sequence: TGTGCCAGCAGTCTCCAGGACAGACAGCCCCAGCATTTT.

The chain carries TRBV19 and TRBJ1-1; 10 bases are a match to TRBD1. This CDR3 contains 15 residues. Per the germline V gene, CDR1 is LNHDA and CDR2 is SQIVND (reference sequence). V lost 7 bases to trimming and J lost 2 bases; unmatched junction nucleotides: 7. CDR3 protein: CASTRTGGSNTEAFF. In DNA, the CDR3 is TGTGCCAGTACTAGGACAGGGGGGTCAAACACTGAAGCTTTCTTT.

The chain recombines TRBV19 with TRBJ2-7; 9 bases match TRBD2. V lost 2 bases, J lost 0 bases, and 11 bases stayed unmatched. The germline CDR1 and CDR2 sequences are LNHDA and SQIVND (reference sequence). The CDR3 spans 18 residues. The CDR3: CASSISSGGPPSSYEQYF. CDR3 sequence (DNA): TGTGCCAGTAGTATAAGTAGCGGGGGCCCGCCAAGCTCCTACGAGCAGTACTTC.

The V and J genes are TRBV3-1 (or the pseudogene TRBV3-2) and TRBJ2-2; possibly TRBD1 for D (6 bases). V lost 4 bases to trimming and J lost 5 bases, with 8 bases between them. Per the germline V gene, CDR1 is LGHDT and CDR2 is YNNKEL (reference sequence). The CDR3 length is 13 residues. The CDR3 reads CASSLRGTGELFF. The DNA of the CDR3 is TGTGCCAGCAGCCTAAGGGGGACCGGGGAGCTGTTTTTT.

The chain couples TRBV5-5 to TRBJ2-3; tentative D call: TRBD2 (6 bases). Germline values: CDR1 SGHKS, CDR2 YYEKEE (reference sequence). V shed 1 base and J shed 10 bases, with 13 bases lying between them. CDR3 length: 13 amino acids. CDR3 bases: TGTGCCAGCAGCTTGCATCCGGGGGAGGCGCAGTATTTT. This encodes CASSLHPGEAQYF.

Concerning this clone itself: At the DNA level, this CDR3 is encoded by other sequences in the same sample as well. CDR3 protein: CAISELGGGNQPQHF. Written as DNA, the CDR3 is TGTGCCATCAGTGAGTTAGGGGGCGGCAATCAGCCCCAGCATTTT. The gene calls are TRBV10-3 and TRBJ1-5; 7 positions match TRBD1. Looked up from germline, CDR1 is ENHRY and CDR2 is SYGVKD. The junction had 2 bases not matched to a gene; V was cut back by 1 base and J by 2 bases. The CDR3 contains 15 residues.

V gene TRBV18 combines with J gene TRBJ2-2, with 9 bases identical to TRBD1. Germline-derived CDR1 and CDR2 are KGHSH and LQKENI. V gave up 1 base and J gave up 5 bases; unmatched junction bases: 2. The CDR3 has 15 residues. The CDR3 here is CASSPRDRVTGELFF. The CDR3 coding sequence is TGTGCCAGCTCACCACGGGACAGGGTGACCGGGGAGCTGTTTTTT.